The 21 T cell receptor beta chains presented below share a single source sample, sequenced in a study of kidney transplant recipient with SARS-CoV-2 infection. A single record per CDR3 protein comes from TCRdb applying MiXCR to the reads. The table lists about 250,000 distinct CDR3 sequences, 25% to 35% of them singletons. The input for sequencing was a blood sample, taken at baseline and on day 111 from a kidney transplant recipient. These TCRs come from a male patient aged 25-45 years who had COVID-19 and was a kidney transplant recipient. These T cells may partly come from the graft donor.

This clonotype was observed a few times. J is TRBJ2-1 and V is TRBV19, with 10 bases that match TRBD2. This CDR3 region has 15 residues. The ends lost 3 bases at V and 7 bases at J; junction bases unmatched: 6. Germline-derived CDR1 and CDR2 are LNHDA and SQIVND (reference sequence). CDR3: CASSIPSGRVNEQFF. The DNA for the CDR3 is TGTGCCAGTAGTATCCCCAGCGGGAGGGTTAATGAGCAGTTCTTC.

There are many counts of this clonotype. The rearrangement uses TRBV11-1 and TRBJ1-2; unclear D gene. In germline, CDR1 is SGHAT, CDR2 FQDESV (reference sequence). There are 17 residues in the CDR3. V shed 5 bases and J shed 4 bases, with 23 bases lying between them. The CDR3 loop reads CASSVRGKAGKTYGYTF. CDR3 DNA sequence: TGTGCCAGCAGCGTGCGTGGTAAGGCTGGAAAGACCTATGGCTACACCTTC.

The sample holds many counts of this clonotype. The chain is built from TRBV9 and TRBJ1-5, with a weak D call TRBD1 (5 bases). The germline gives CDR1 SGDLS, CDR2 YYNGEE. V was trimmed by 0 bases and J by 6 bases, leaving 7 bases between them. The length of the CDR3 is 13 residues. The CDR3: CASSVGRVQPQHF. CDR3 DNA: TGTGCCAGCAGCGTAGGCAGGGTTCAGCCCCAGCATTTT.

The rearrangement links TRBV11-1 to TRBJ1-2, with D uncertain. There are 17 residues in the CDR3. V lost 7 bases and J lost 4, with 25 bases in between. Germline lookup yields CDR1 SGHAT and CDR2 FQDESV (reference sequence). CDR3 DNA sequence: TGTGCCAGCAACGGACGGTATAAGGCTGGAAAGACCTATGGCTACACCTTC. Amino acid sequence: CASNGRYKAGKTYGYTF.

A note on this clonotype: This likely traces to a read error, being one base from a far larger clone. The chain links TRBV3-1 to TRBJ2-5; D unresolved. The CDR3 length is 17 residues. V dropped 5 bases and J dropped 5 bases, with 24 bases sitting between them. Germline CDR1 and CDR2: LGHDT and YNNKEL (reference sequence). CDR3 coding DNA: TGTGCCAGCAGCAGGTCAAATCCCATTTCTCTCTCTGAGACCCAGTACTTC. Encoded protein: CASSRSNPISLSETQYF.

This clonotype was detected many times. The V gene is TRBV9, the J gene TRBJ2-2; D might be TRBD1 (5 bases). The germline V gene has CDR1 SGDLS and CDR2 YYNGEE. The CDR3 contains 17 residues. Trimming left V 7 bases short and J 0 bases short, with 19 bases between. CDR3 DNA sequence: TGTGCCAGCTCCGCCGGGCTCAGGGTTACGAACACCGGGGAGCTGTTTTTT. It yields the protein CASSAGLRVTNTGELFF.

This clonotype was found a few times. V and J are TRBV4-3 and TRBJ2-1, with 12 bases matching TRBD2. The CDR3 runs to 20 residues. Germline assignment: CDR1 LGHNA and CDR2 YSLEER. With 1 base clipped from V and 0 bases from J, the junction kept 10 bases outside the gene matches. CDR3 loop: CASSQGAGTSGSHSYNEQFF. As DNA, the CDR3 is TGCGCCAGCAGCCAAGGGGCCGGGACTAGCGGGTCCCACTCCTACAATGAGCAGTTCTTC.

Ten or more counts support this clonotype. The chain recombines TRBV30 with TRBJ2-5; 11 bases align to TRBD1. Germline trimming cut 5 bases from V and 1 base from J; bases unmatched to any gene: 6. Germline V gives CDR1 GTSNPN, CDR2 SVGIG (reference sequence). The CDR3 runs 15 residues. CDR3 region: CAWGRTGGLQETQYF. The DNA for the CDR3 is TGTGCCTGGGGGCGGACAGGGGGCCTCCAAGAGACCCAGTACTTC. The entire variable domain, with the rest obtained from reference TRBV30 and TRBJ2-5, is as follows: SQTIHQWPATLVQPVGSPLSLECTVEGTSNPNLYWYRQAAGRGLQLLFYSVGIGQISSEVPQNLSASRPQDRQFILSSKKLLLSDSGFYLCAWGRTGGLQETQYFGPGTRLLVL.

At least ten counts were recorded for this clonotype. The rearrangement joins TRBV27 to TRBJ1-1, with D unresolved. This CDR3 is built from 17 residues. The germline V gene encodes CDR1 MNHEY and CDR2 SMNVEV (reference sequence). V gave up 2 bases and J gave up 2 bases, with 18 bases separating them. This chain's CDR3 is CASSLRMSAVTNTEAFF. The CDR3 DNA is TGTGCCAGCAGTTTAAGGATGTCGGCAGTCACAAACACTGAAGCTTTCTTT.

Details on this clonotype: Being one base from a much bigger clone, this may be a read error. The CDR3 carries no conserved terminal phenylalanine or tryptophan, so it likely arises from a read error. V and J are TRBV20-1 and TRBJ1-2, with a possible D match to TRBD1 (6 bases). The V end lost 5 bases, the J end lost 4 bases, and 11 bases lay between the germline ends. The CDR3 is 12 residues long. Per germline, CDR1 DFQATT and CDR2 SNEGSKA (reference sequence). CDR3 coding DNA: TGCAGTGCTCCAGGGGAAACCTATGGCTACACCCTC. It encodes CSAPGETYGYTL.

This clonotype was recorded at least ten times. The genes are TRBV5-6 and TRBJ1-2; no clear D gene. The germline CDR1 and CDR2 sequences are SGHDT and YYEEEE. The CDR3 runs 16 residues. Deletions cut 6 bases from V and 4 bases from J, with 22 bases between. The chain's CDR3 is CASTNSNSRKTYGYTF. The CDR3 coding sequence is TGTGCCAGCACAAATAGCAATAGTCGAAAGACCTATGGCTACACCTTC.

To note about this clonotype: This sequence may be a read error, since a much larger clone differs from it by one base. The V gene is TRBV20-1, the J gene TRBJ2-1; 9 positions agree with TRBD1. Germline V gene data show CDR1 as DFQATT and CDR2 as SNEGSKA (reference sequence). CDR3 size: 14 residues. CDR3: CGAPRTGEASEQFF. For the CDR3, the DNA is TGCGGTGCACCGAGGACAGGGGAAGCCAGTGAGCAGTTCTTC.

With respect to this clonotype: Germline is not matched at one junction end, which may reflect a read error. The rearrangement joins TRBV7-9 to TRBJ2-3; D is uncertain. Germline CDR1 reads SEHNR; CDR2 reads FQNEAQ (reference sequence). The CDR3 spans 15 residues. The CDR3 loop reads CASSLRGENTDTQYF. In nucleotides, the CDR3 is TGTGCTAGCAGCTTACGCGGAGAAAACACAGATACGCAGTATTTT.

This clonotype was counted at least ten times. CDR3 region: CASSLSDSGNTIYF. For the CDR3, the DNA is TGTGCCAGCAGCTTAAGTGACTCTGGAAACACCATATATTTT. The rearrangement joins TRBV7-2 to TRBJ1-3; D is unresolved. Germline assignment: CDR1 SGHTA and CDR2 FQGNSA. The CDR3 covers 14 residues. V was trimmed by 2 bases and J by 0 bases, leaving 5 bases between them. The full variable domain, its missing parts supplied by reference TRBV7-2 and TRBJ1-3, is GAGVSQSPSNKVTEKGKDVELRCDPISGHTALYWYRQSLGQGLEFLIYFQGNSAPDKSGLPSDRFSAERTGGSVSTLTIQRTQQEDSAVYLCASSLSDSGNTIYFGEGSWLTVV.

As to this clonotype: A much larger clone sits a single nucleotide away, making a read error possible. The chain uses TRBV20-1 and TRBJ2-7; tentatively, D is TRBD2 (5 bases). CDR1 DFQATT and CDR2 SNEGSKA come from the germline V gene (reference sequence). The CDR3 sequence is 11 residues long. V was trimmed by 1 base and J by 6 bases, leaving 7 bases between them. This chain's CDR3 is CSARADCEQYF. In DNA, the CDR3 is TGCAGTGCTAGAGCGGACTGCGAGCAGTACTTC.

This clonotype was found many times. CDR3 protein: CASTQAGPYTEAFF. CDR3 nucleotide sequence: TGTGCCAGCACCCAGGCCGGGCCTTACACTGAAGCTTTCTTT. The chain couples TRBV3-1 to TRBJ1-1; D is unclear. Germline values: CDR1 LGHDT, CDR2 YNNKEL (reference sequence). CDR3 length equals 14 residues. The V gene lost 7 bases and the J gene lost 3 bases, with 15 bases spanning the gap.

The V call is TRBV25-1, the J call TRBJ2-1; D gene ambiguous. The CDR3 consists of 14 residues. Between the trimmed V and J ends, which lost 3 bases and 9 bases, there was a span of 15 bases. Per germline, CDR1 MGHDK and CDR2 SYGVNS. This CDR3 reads CASSDRPRTGEQFF. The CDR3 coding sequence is TGTGCCAGCAGTGATAGGCCCAGGACCGGTGAGCAGTTCTTC.

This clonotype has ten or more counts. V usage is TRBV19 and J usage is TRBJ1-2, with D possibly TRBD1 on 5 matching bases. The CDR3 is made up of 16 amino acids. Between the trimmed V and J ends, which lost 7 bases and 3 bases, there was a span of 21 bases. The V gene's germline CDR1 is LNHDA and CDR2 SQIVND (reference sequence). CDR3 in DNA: TGTGCCAGTACCAGTATACGGGGCGGGGGGGACTATGGCTACACCTTC. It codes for CASTSIRGGGDYGYTF.

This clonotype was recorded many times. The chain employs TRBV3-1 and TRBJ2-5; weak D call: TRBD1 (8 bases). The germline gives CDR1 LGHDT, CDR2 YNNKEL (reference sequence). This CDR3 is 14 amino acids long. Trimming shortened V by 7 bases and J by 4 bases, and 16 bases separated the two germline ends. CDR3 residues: CASTHRGRGETQYF. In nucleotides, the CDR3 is TGTGCCAGCACCCACAGGGGGAGGGGAGAGACCCAGTACTTC.

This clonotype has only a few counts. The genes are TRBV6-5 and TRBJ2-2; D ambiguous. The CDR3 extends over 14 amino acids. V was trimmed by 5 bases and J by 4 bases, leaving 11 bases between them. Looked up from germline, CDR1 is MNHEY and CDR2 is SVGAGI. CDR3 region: CASSAQTSTGELFF. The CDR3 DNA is TGTGCCAGCAGTGCCCAGACGAGCACCGGGGAGCTGTTTTTT.

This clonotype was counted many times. CDR3 nucleotide sequence: TGTGCCAGCAGTGCACAGGGAGGCTTCATTGTTAGTGAAAAACTGTTTTTT. This sequence encodes CASSAQGGFIVSEKLFF. The chain joins TRBV6-6 to TRBJ1-4, with a possible D match to TRBD1 (6 bases). This CDR3 region has 17 residues. Germline V gene data show CDR1 as MNHNY and CDR2 as SVGAGI (reference sequence). The ends were cut back, 5 bases at V and 7 bases at J, with 23 bases in the middle.